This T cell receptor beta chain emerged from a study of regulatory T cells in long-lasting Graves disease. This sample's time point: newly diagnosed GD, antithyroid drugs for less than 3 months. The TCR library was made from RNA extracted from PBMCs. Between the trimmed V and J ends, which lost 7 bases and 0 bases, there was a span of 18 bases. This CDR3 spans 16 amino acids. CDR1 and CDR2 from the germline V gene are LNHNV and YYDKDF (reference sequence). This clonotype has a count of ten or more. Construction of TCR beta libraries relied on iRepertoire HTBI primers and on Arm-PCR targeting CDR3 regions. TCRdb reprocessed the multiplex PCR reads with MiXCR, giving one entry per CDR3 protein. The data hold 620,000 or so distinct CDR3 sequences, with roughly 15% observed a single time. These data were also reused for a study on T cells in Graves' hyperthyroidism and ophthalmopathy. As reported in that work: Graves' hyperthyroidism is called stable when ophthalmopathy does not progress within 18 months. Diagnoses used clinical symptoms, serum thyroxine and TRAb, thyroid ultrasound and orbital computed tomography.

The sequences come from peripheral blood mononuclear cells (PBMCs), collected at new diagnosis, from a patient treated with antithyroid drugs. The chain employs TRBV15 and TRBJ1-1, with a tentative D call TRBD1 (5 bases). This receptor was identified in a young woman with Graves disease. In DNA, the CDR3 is TGTGCCACCACCACCGACAGACTCGCCATGAACACTGAAGCTTTCTTT. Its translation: CATTTDRLAMNTEAFF. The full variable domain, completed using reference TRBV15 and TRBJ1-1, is DAMVIQNPRYQVTQFGKPVTLSCSQTLNHNVMYWYQQKSSQAPKLLFHYYDKDFNNEADTPDNFQSRRPNTSFCFLDIRSPGLGDTAMYLCATTTDRLAMNTEAFFGQGTRLTVV.